This T cell receptor beta chain was sequenced during a study of regulatory T cells in long-lasting Graves disease. Study findings and constraints: Persistent cases of Graves' showed reduced TCR diversity relative to newly diagnosed patients.

At least ten counts were recorded for this clonotype. As yet, its antigen is unknown. Construction of TCR beta libraries relied on iRepertoire HTBI primers and on Arm-PCR targeting CDR3 regions. As handled by the study authors: Analysis of the samples identified 50 to 75 TRBV and 14 TRBJ segments. TCRdb reprocessed the multiplex PCR reads via MiXCR and lists one record per CDR3 protein. The V and J calls and clone size come from TCRdb's table, not from the authors' own analysis. The sample lists more than 300,000 distinct CDR3 sequences; 15% to 17% were seen once. The V gene lost 2 bases and the J gene lost 0 bases, with 10 bases spanning the gap. This CDR3 region has 15 residues. Germline V gene sequence: CDR1 SEHNR, CDR2 FQNEAQ (reference sequence). The time point denotes: newly diagnosed GD, antithyroid drugs for less than 3 months. PBMC RNA served as the TCR library source. The authors drew approximately 8.1 milliliters of peripheral blood into EDTA tubes.

The sample was peripheral blood mononuclear cells (PBMCs), taken at new diagnosis, from a patient treated with antithyroid drugs. The origin of this receptor is a female donor with Graves disease. The chain employs TRBV7-9 and TRBJ1-1; no clear D. CDR3 loop: CASSLLAQMNTEAFF. CDR3 coding DNA: TGTGCCAGCAGCTTATTAGCGCAGATGAACACTGAAGCTTTCTTT.